This T cell receptor (beta chain) was identified in a study of cytomegalovirus exposure and HLA in healthy donors. Study-wide background: Unique TCRs from HLA-typed donors, around 93 million of them, were held in an early data release.

In the PCR, 60 Vbeta and 13 Jbeta primers were used. The repertoire was sequenced with immunoSEQ multiplex PCR; TCRdb's copy has only in-frame clones and lacks some. The table records some 100,000 clones, nearly 70% of them present only once. Germline V gene data show CDR1 as ENHRY and CDR2 as SYGVKD. V was shortened by 6 bases and J by 4 bases, with 19 bases between the two germline ends. There are 16 residues in the CDR3. This sequence was found in a woman in her seventies in good health and CMV-seropositive. J is TRBJ2-1 and V is TRBV10-3; a weak D match, TRBD1 (6 bases). Material: PBMCs. Written as DNA, the CDR3 is TGTGCCATCAGAAAATCCTCAGGGGTACTTTACAATGAGCAGTTCTTC. The encoded protein is CAIRKSSGVLYNEQFF.